These T cell receptor beta chains were read from a single sample in a study of T cells after yellow fever vaccination. TCRdb analysed the 5' RACE reads with MiXCR anew, one entry per CDR3 protein. The table has some 52,000 distinct CDR3 sequences, 6.6% seen once. The sample was CD8+ T cells not binding an NS4B(214-222) dextramer, sorted from PBMCs, taken about 49 days after the first yellow fever vaccination. The receptors here all came from a man younger than 35 who received the YFV17D yellow fever vaccine. The CDR3 runs from the conserved cysteine through the conserved F or W. The order of the fields is CDR3 length, D gene, clone size, J gene, V gene, CDR3 protein, CDR3 DNA. D genes are given only for firm matches. The size field is filled for only some rows; it gives once, few, many or a size class.

>16|.|.|TRBJ2-5|TRBV4-1
CASQEPELEWGETQYF
TGCGCCAGCCAAGAGCCCGAACTCGAATGGGGAGAGACCCAGTACTTC
>12|.|few|TRBJ1-1|TRBV20-1
CSAKPTGAEAFF
TGCAGTGCCAAGCCGACAGGCGCTGAAGCTTTCTTT
>16|.|few|TRBJ1-1|TRBV12-5
CASGLDPGGGHTEAFF
TGTGCTAGTGGTTTGGACCCCGGGGGGGGCCATACTGAAGCTTTCTTT
>16|.|.|TRBJ2-3|TRBV5-1
CVSSLDGGLYTDTQYF
TGCGTCAGCAGCTTGGATGGCGGGCTTTACACAGATACGCAGTATTTT
>14|.|few|TRBJ1-4|TRBV7-9
CASSLRTEEEKLFF
TGTGCCAGCAGCCTTAGGACAGAGGAGGAAAAACTGTTTTTT
>16|TRBD1|.|TRBJ2-5|TRBV11-2
CASSNAQRTGSETQYF
TGTGCCAGCAGCAATGCCCAAAGGACAGGGAGTGAGACCCAGTACTTC
>14|.|many|TRBJ2-3|TRBV29-1
CSVVPALSTDTQYF
TGCAGCGTTGTCCCAGCGCTTAGCACAGATACGCAGTATTTT
>18|TRBD1|many|TRBJ1-4|TRBV7-9
CASSKHDRARSLSEKLFF
TGTGCCAGCAGCAAACACGACAGGGCGAGGTCCTTATCCGAAAAACTGTTTTTT
>16|TRBD2|.|TRBJ2-1|TRBV11-1
CASSKGTSGGAEEQFF
TGTGCCAGCAGCAAGGGGACTAGCGGGGGGGCGGAAGAGCAGTTCTTC
>21|.|many|TRBJ2-6|TRBV4-1
CASSHTLGWQGLIPGANVLTF
TGCGCCAGCAGCCATACTTTGGGGTGGCAGGGGCTTATACCTGGGGCCAACGTCCTGACTTTC
>14|TRBD2|many|TRBJ2-3|TRBV9
CATNPSGASDTQYF
TGTGCCACCAACCCTAGCGGGGCCTCAGATACGCAGTATTTT
>13|.|many|TRBJ2-3|TRBV6-1
CASSPLTTDTQYF
TGTGCCAGCAGCCCATTGACCACAGATACGCAGTATTTT
>13|.|many|TRBJ1-2|TRBV6-5
CASASLVGYGYTF
TGTGCCAGCGCCAGCCTCGTCGGCTATGGCTACACCTTC
>14|TRBD1|many|TRBJ2-1|TRBV4-3
CASSHGTGVNEQFF
TGCGCCAGCAGCCATGGGACAGGGGTCAATGAGCAGTTCTTC
>11|.|.|TRBJ1-1|TRBV18
CASSPGREAFF
TGTGCCAGCTCACCGGGTAGGGAAGCTTTCTTT
>16|TRBD1|many|TRBJ2-3|TRBV28
CASSSPDRGLTDTQYF
TGTGCCAGCAGTTCACCGGACAGGGGGCTCACAGATACGCAGTATTTT
>18|TRBD2|many|TRBJ2-1|TRBV29-1
CSVEVWLAGASSYNEQFF
TGCAGCGTTGAAGTGTGGCTAGCGGGGGCAAGCTCCTACAATGAGCAGTTCTTC
>13|.|few|TRBJ2-3|TRBV20-1
CSARRGSTDTQYF
TGCAGTGCTAGACGGGGCAGCACAGATACGCAGTATTTT
>13|.|many|TRBJ1-5|TRBV5-1
CASSLVGNQPQHF
TGCGCCAGCAGCTTGGTAGGGAATCAGCCCCAGCATTTT
>13|.|.|TRBJ1-1|TRBV7-8
CASSLGPVSYAFF
TGTGCCAGCAGCTTGGGCCCTGTGAGCTACGCTTTCTTT
>13|.|many|TRBJ2-3|TRBV4-1
CASSQIGVDTQYF
TGCGCCAGCAGCCAAATAGGGGTTGATACGCAGTATTTT
>16|TRBD2|many|TRBJ2-1|TRBV6-4
CASSATSGGAGNEQFF
TGTGCCAGCAGTGCTACTAGCGGGGGGGCAGGGAATGAGCAGTTCTTC
>15|TRBD1|many|TRBJ2-5|TRBV12-3/TRBV12-4
CASSSGQGLKETQYF
TGTGCCAGCAGTTCCGGACAGGGGCTAAAAGAGACCCAGTACTTC